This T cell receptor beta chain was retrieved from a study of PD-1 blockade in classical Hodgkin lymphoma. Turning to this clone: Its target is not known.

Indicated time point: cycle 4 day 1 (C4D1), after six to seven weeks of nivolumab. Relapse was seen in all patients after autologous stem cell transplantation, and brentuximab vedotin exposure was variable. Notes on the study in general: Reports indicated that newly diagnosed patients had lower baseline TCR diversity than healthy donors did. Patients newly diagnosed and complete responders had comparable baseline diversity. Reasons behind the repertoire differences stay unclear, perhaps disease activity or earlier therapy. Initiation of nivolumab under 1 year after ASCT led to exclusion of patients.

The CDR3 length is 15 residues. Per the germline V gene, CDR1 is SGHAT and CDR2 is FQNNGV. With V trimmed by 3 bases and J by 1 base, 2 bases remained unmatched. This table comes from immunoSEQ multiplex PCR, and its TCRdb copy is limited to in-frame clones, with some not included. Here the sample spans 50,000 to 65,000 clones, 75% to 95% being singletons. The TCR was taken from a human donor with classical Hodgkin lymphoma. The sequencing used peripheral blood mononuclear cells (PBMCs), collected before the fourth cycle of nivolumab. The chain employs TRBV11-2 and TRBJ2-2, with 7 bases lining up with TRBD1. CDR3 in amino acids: CASSLDRWNTGELFF. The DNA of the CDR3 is TGTGCCAGCAGCTTGGACAGGTGGAACACCGGGGAGCTGTTTTTT.